The 11 T cell receptor beta chains in this list originate from one sample, sequenced in a study of technical replicates of blood from a handful of donors. Clones were sequenced by immunoSEQ multiplex PCR, and TCRdb holds only the in-frame ones, with some missing. The sample has about 15,000 clones, approximately 83% seen once; the top ten hold roughly an eighth. The sequenced material came from PBMCs. All receptors derive from a human donor in good health.

The V gene is TRBV6-5, the J gene TRBJ1-1; D ambiguous. Germline-derived CDR1 and CDR2 are MNHEY and SVGAGI. The CDR3 loop spans 13 amino acids. Between the trimmed V and J ends, which lost 2 bases and 5 bases, there was a span of 9 bases. The CDR3 loop is CASSYNDGTEAFF. The CDR3 bases are TGTGCCAGCAGTTACAATGACGGGACTGAAGCTTTCTTT.

This rearrangement joins TRBV5-1 to TRBJ1-2; tentatively, D is TRBD1 (5 bases). Germline V gene sequence: CDR1 SGHRS, CDR2 YFSETQ. This CDR3 is 13 amino acids long. The V and J ends lost 4 bases and 4 bases respectively, with 11 bases between them. CDR3 sequence reads: CASSVGQVYGYTF. The CDR3 DNA is TGCGCCAGCAGCGTTGGACAAGTCTATGGCTACACCTTC.

This clone was observed a handful of times. The chain links TRBV20-1 to TRBJ1-1; no definite D call. Looked up from germline, CDR1 is DFQATT and CDR2 is SNEGSKA (reference sequence). V lost 7 bases to trimming and J lost 4 bases, with 10 bases between them. The CDR3 is 11 amino acids. CDR3 bases: TGCAGTGTTACTCGGTTCACTGAAGCTTTCTTT. This encodes CSVTRFTEAFF.

The V gene is TRBV10-3, the J gene TRBJ2-5, with TRBD2 as a possible D gene (5 bases). V was clipped by 3 bases and J by 4 bases, with 15 bases between them. CDR1 is ENHRY, CDR2 SYGVKD, per germline. CDR3 length: 15 residues. CDR3 nucleotide sequence: TGTGCCATCAGTGATATTGTGGGAGTAGGAGAGACCCAGTACTTC. Its translation: CAISDIVGVGETQYF.

This rearrangement joins TRBV5-1 to TRBJ2-1; 13 positions match TRBD2. The CDR3 runs to 15 residues. V shed 4 bases and J 8 bases; nucleotides not matched to a gene: 6. Looked up from germline, CDR1 is SGHRS and CDR2 is YFSETQ. The CDR3 nucleotides read TGCGCCAGCAGCGCAGGACTAGCGGGAGAACATGAGCAGTTCTTC. Its protein product is CASSAGLAGEHEQFF.

The V gene is TRBV28, the J gene TRBJ1-2; perhaps TRBD1 as D (5 bases). CDR1 and CDR2 from the germline V gene are MDHEN and SYDVKM. The CDR3 sequence is 17 residues long. Trimming took 4 bases from V and 2 from J, leaving 20 bases between them. The CDR3 spells CASSWGGGLGSNYGYTF. In DNA form, the CDR3 reads TGTGCCAGCAGTTGGGGGGGAGGTCTCGGTTCCAACTATGGCTACACCTTC.

V is TRBV28 and J is TRBJ2-2, with D possibly matching TRBD2 (5 bases). CDR3 length: 19 amino acids. V was cut by 3 bases and J by 3 bases, with 23 bases left in between. Germline V CDR1 and CDR2: MDHEN, SYDVKM. CDR3 nucleotide sequence: TGTGCCAGCAGTTTTGAGGGTCGCTTCAGGAGCGGCGACACCGGGGAGCTGTTTTTT. This codes for CASSFEGRFRSGDTGELFF.

The J gene is TRBJ1-2, the V gene TRBV6-6, with D tentatively TRBD1 (6 bases). The ends were cut back, 5 bases at V and 8 bases at J, with 15 bases in the middle. Germline-derived CDR1 and CDR2 are MNHNY and SVGAGI (reference sequence). This CDR3 has 13 residues. The CDR3 coding sequence is TGTGCCAGCAGTATTTACAGGGAAAGCGGCTACACCTTC. Its protein is CASSIYRESGYTF.

This rearrangement joins TRBV14 to TRBJ1-5; D ambiguous. V lost 4 bases, J lost 4 bases, and 8 bases lay in between. This CDR3 has 13 amino acids. Germline V gene sequence: CDR1 SGHDN, CDR2 FVKESK. The CDR3 DNA follows: TGTGCCAGCAGCCCTAATCGGAATCAGCCCCAGCATTTT. Translation gives CASSPNRNQPQHF.

The V call is TRBV4-2, the J call TRBJ2-7; a possible D gene is TRBD2 (7 bases). The CDR3 runs to 17 residues. V was trimmed by 3 bases and J by 0 bases, leaving 18 bases between them. Germline assignment: CDR1 LGHNA and CDR2 YNFKEQ. For the CDR3, the DNA is TGTGCCAGCAGCCAGGCCCGGGGGGCGGCGGGCTCCTACGAGCAGTACTTC. Translating gives CASSQARGAAGSYEQYF.

The J gene is TRBJ2-7, the V gene TRBV2, with TRBD2 matching over 7 bases. The CDR3 sequence is 11 residues long. Trimming removed 9 bases from V and 7 bases from J; junction bases left unmatched: 6. Looked up from germline, CDR1 is SNHLY and CDR2 is FYNNEI. The CDR3 spells CARAGVGEQYF. Written as DNA, the CDR3 is TGTGCCAGGGCGGGAGTAGGGGAGCAGTACTTC.